A single sample is the source of the 30 T cell receptor beta chains below, sequenced in a study of blood T cell repertoires in COVID-19. Profiling relied on immunoSEQ multiplex PCR, and the TCRdb table lists in-frame clones only, not all of them. The top ten hold under 5.5% of the sample, which has roughly 260,000 clones, 82% seen once. The specimen sequenced was peripheral blood. These receptors were collected from a woman of 80 years or more with active or convalescent COVID-19.

The genes are TRBV10-3 and TRBJ1-2; TRBD1 matches at 8 bases. Unmatched junction bases numbered 13, after V lost 7 bases and J lost 6 bases. The CDR3 contains 15 residues. Germline CDR1 ENHRY, CDR2 SYGVKD. This CDR3 is CAIMGRGLGGNGYTF. As DNA, the CDR3 is TGTGCCATCATGGGCAGGGGGCTAGGTGGGAATGGCTACACCTTC.

This sequence joins TRBV5-1 and TRBJ2-7; TRBD2 agrees at 10 bases. CDR1 is SGHRS and CDR2 is YFSETQ in the germline V gene. The CDR3 consists of 17 residues. V shed 0 bases, J shed 5 bases, and the junction held 11 bases outside the gene matches. Written as DNA, the CDR3 is TGCGCCAGCAGCTTGGCCGTGGCAGCGGGAGGGCCTGACGAGCAGTACTTC. The encoded protein is CASSLAVAAGGPDEQYF.

Concerning this clone: Other DNA sequences in the same sample also yield this CDR3. The chain combines TRBV5-1 with TRBJ1-4; TRBD1 is a possible D gene (6 bases). Per the germline V gene, CDR1 is SGHRS and CDR2 is YFSETQ. This CDR3 has 15 amino acids. Trimming shortened V by 5 bases and J by 3 bases, and 14 bases separated the two germline ends. The chain's CDR3 is CASSLTGLSNEKLFF. CDR3 DNA sequence: TGCGCCAGCAGTTTAACAGGGCTTTCTAATGAAAAACTGTTTTTT.

This clone was seen a handful of times. The chain has TRBV10-1 and TRBJ2-7, with 7 bases fitting TRBD2. Germline CDR1 and CDR2: WNHNN and SYGVQD (reference sequence). There are 13 residues in the CDR3. With 0 bases clipped from V and 6 bases from J, the junction kept 2 bases outside the gene matches. In DNA, the CDR3 is TGCGCCAGCAGTGAGTCGACGGGGGGCGAGCAGTACTTC. As protein: CASSESTGGEQYF.

The gene calls are TRBV11-2 and TRBJ2-7; D ambiguous. The CDR3 spans 13 residues. V was clipped by 1 base and J by 3 bases, with 7 bases between them. In germline, CDR1 is SGHAT, CDR2 FQNNGV. This CDR3 reads CASSLAWLYEQYF. DNA for the CDR3: TGTGCCAGCAGCTTAGCCTGGCTCTACGAGCAGTACTTC.

This clone was found a few times. V and J are TRBV5-1 and TRBJ2-7; tentatively, D is TRBD1 (6 bases). CDR3 length: 15 amino acids. Trimming cost V 0 bases and J 1 base, with 11 bases left between them. Germline V gene sequence: CDR1 SGHRS, CDR2 YFSETQ. The chain's CDR3 is CASSLVGDTSYEQYF. The CDR3 DNA follows: TGCGCCAGCAGCTTGGTCGGGGACACTTCCTACGAGCAGTACTTC.

The chain joins TRBV15 to TRBJ2-3; 8 bases match TRBD1. Germline V gives CDR1 LNHNV, CDR2 YYDKDF (reference sequence). CDR3 length equals 14 residues. V lost 5 bases to trimming and J lost 5 bases; unmatched junction nucleotides: 6. Here the CDR3 reads CATSVDRGRDTQYF. CDR3 bases: TGTGCCACCAGCGTAGACAGGGGTCGAGATACGCAGTATTTT.

The chain combines TRBV6-1 with TRBJ2-7, with a possible D match to TRBD1 (6 bases). Per the germline V gene, CDR1 is MNHNS and CDR2 is SASEGT. The CDR3 has 16 amino acids. Trimming removed 0 bases from V and 2 bases from J, with 14 bases in between. The CDR3 bases are TGTGCCAGCAGTGAAGCTGGTAGGACAGACACCTACGAGCAGTACTTC. Protein sequence: CASSEAGRTDTYEQYF.

The sample holds a few counts of this clone. The chain combines TRBV21-1 with TRBJ2-7; the D call TRBD1 from the table was never checked on the DNA. TRBV21-1 is classified as a pseudogene. The CDR3 contains 14 residues. The CDR3 is CASSEDRYSDEQYF. Written as DNA, the CDR3 is TGTGCCAGCTCGGAGGACAGGTACTCGGACGAGCAGTACTTC.

This clone was recorded a few times. The gene calls are TRBV19 and TRBJ1-6; 7 bases map to TRBD1. The V segment lost 9 bases and the J segment 6 bases; nucleotides outside the gene matches: 14. Germline lookup yields CDR1 LNHDA and CDR2 SQIVND (reference sequence). The CDR3 consists of 16 residues. DNA of the CDR3: TGTGCCAGGAATCGTCCCGACAGGGCACGTAATTCACCCCTCCACTTT. Protein product: CARNRPDRARNSPLHF.

The rearrangement joins TRBV29-1 to TRBJ2-5; weak D call: TRBD1 (6 bases). CDR1 and CDR2 from the germline V gene are SQVTM and ANQGSEA. V was trimmed by 7 bases and J by 5 bases, leaving 17 bases between them. The CDR3 is 13 residues long. CDR3 loop: CSGSRAGVETQYF. CDR3 sequence (DNA): TGCAGCGGCTCCCGCGCAGGGGTTGAGACCCAGTACTTC.

The chain couples TRBV19 to TRBJ2-1; 7 bases align to TRBD1. V shed 8 bases, J shed 8 bases, and the junction held 18 bases outside the gene matches. This CDR3 spans 16 amino acids. CDR1 is LNHDA, CDR2 SQIVND, per germline (reference sequence). The CDR3 loop reads CASLSRTGALFDEQFF. CDR3 bases: TGTGCCAGTCTGTCCCGGACAGGTGCCCTTTTCGATGAGCAGTTCTTC.

The chain has TRBV4-2 and TRBJ1-4; D remains ambiguous. Germline loops: CDR1 LGHNA, CDR2 YNFKEQ. Trimming took off 0 bases at V and 0 bases at J, with 8 bases between the two ends. There are 16 residues in the CDR3. The CDR3 sequence is CASSQELQATNEKLFF. The CDR3 DNA sequence: TGTGCCAGCAGCCAAGAGTTGCAGGCAACTAATGAAAAACTGTTTTTT.

This clone has just a few counts. The chain links TRBV5-1 to TRBJ1-1, with a tentative D call TRBD1 (5 bases). This CDR3 has 14 residues. Germline V CDR1 and CDR2: SGHRS, YFSETQ. Trimming pared 2 bases from V and 6 bases from J, leaving 14 bases between. Here the CDR3 reads CASSFQGGLPEAFF. DNA for the CDR3: TGCGCCAGCAGCTTCCAGGGTGGGTTACCTGAAGCTTTCTTT. Drawing the rest from reference TRBV5-1 and TRBJ1-1, the complete variable domain is KAGVTQTPRYLIKTRGQQVTLSCSPISGHRSVSWYQQTPGQGLQFLFEYFSETQRNKGNFPGRFSGRQFSNSRSEMNVSTLELGDSALYLCASSFQGGLPEAFFGQGTRLTVV.

This clone was seen only once. The rearrangement links TRBV2 to TRBJ2-1; D unclear. This CDR3 is 11 amino acids long. Germline loops: CDR1 SNHLY, CDR2 FYNNEI. Trimming took 7 bases from V and 6 from J, leaving 7 bases between them. CDR3 region: CASKSGNEQFF. In nucleotides, the CDR3 is TGTGCCAGCAAATCGGGCAATGAGCAGTTCTTC.

The CDR3, as DNA: TGTGCCAGCAGGTTAGACAGGGGCGCATATGGCTACACCTTC. This encodes CASRLDRGAYGYTF. V usage is TRBV6-5 and J usage is TRBJ1-2; 8 bases align to TRBD1. J was trimmed by 5 bases and V by 6 bases; bases with no gene match: 8. Germline V gene lookup returns CDR1 MNHEY and CDR2 SVGAGI. The CDR3 runs to 14 residues.

This sequence joins TRBV19 and TRBJ2-7, with 10 bases identical to TRBD1. The length of the CDR3 is 15 residues. In germline, CDR1 is LNHDA, CDR2 SQIVND (reference sequence). After removal of 3 bases from V and 0 bases from J, the junction contained 2 bases not matched to a gene. As DNA, the CDR3 is TGTGCCAGTAGTATGACAGGGGGCCACTCCTACGAGCAGTACTTC. Translating gives CASSMTGGHSYEQYF.

This clone was observed a single time. The chain couples TRBV5-1 to TRBJ1-1, with 9 bases fitting TRBD1. CDR3 length equals 16 residues. Germline V lookup: CDR1 SGHRS, CDR2 YFSETQ. With V trimmed by 3 bases and J by 2 bases, 8 bases remained unmatched. CDR3: CASSSGQGAYNTEAFF. CDR3 DNA sequence: TGCGCCAGCAGCTCGGGACAGGGTGCCTATAACACTGAAGCTTTCTTT. Looking up the rest from reference TRBV5-1 and TRBJ1-1 gives the full variable domain: KAGVTQTPRYLIKTRGQQVTLSCSPISGHRSVSWYQQTPGQGLQFLFEYFSETQRNKGNFPGRFSGRQFSNSRSEMNVSTLELGDSALYLCASSSGQGAYNTEAFFGQGTRLTVV.

The chain uses TRBV6-6 and TRBJ1-5; no clear D gene. Looked up from germline, CDR1 is MNHNY and CDR2 is SVGAGI (reference sequence). The CDR3 is made up of 17 amino acids. V shed 5 bases and J shed 0 bases, with 17 bases lying between them. The CDR3 reads CASSRDWSGNSNQPQHF. The CDR3 coding sequence is TGTGCCAGCAGTCGAGATTGGAGTGGCAATAGCAATCAGCCCCAGCATTTT.

This clone has a handful of counts. The rearrangement uses TRBV19 and TRBJ1-1; 8 bases align to TRBD1. The germline gives CDR1 LNHDA, CDR2 SQIVND (reference sequence). Losses at the gene ends were 2 bases for V and 6 bases for J; bases not matched to a gene: 5. The CDR3 has 14 residues. The CDR3 region has the DNA TGTGCCAGTAGTATACAGGGGGCATCCGCTGAAGCTTTCTTT. Its protein is CASSIQGASAEAFF.

The chain carries TRBV7-9 and TRBJ2-1, with 11 bases fitting TRBD1. The germline CDR1 and CDR2 sequences are SEHNR and FQNEAQ (reference sequence). This CDR3 is 15 amino acids long. V gave up 3 bases and J gave up 8 bases; unmatched junction bases: 6. CDR3: CASSFPGQGGDEQFF. The CDR3 bases are TGTGCCAGCAGCTTTCCGGGACAGGGGGGCGATGAGCAGTTCTTC.

The chain carries TRBV4-2 and TRBJ1-4; D possibly corresponds to TRBD1 (5 bases). The CDR3 has 15 amino acids. The germline V and J ends were trimmed by 4 bases and 7 bases, with 16 bases remaining between them. Germline CDR1 reads LGHNA; CDR2 reads YNFKEQ. The DNA for the CDR3 is TGTGCCAGCAGCCCCTCGGCGCAGGGAGGTGAAAAACTGTTTTTT. It translates to CASSPSAQGGEKLFF.

This chain uses TRBV3-1 (or the pseudogene TRBV3-2) with TRBJ1-3; no definite D call. The CDR3 runs 16 residues. Trimming shortened V by 8 bases and J by 0 bases, and 17 bases separated the two germline ends. Germline loops: CDR1 LGHDT, CDR2 YNNKEL (reference sequence). The CDR3 loop is CASGLSDLSSGNTIYF. Written as DNA, the CDR3 is TGTGCCAGCGGACTGTCCGACCTAAGCTCTGGAAACACCATATATTTT.

The rearrangement uses TRBV28 and TRBJ1-5; TRBD1 matches at 10 bases. Trimming cost V 3 bases and J 6 bases; bases outside gene matches: 2. The CDR3 contains 14 residues. Germline values: CDR1 MDHEN, CDR2 SYDVKM. CDR3 coding DNA: TGTGCCAGCAGTTTCCGGGACAGGGGTCAGCCCCAGCATTTT. Translated, it gives CASSFRDRGQPQHF.

This clone was seen once. The rearrangement uses TRBV3-1 (or the pseudogene TRBV3-2) and TRBJ1-5; tentatively, D is TRBD1 (5 bases). The CDR3 sequence is 17 residues long. V was cut by 3 bases and J by 6 bases, with 21 bases left in between. Germline assignment: CDR1 LGHDT and CDR2 YNNKEL (reference sequence). CDR3 coding DNA: TGTGCCAGCAGCCATGGACAATCCGGCAGGGCTGGTCAGCCCCAGCATTTT. It is translated as CASSHGQSGRAGQPQHF.

The CDR3 here is CASSLGGTGGTKAQYF. The CDR3 region has the DNA TGTGCCAGCAGCTTAGGCGGGACAGGGGGAACGAAGGCCCAGTACTTC. The chain is built from TRBV11-2 and TRBJ2-5; 11 positions match TRBD1. Trimming took 1 base from V and 9 from J; bases not matched to a gene: 10. The CDR3 has 16 residues. Germline V gene lookup returns CDR1 SGHAT and CDR2 FQNNGV.

The V call is TRBV7-9, the J call TRBJ1-1; a possible D gene is TRBD1 (6 bases). CDR3 length equals 14 residues. V lost 4 bases and J 4 bases, leaving 13 bases between the germline ends. Per germline, CDR1 SEHNR and CDR2 FQNEAQ (reference sequence). CDR3 sequence (DNA): TGTGCCAGCAGCTCACAGGGCATAGGCACTGAAGCTTTCTTT. Translated: CASSSQGIGTEAFF.

V is TRBV27 and J is TRBJ1-2; D is ambiguous. Germline CDR1 MNHEY, CDR2 SMNVEV (reference sequence). Trimming took 3 bases from V and 5 from J, leaving 10 bases between them. The CDR3 covers 13 residues. Here the CDR3 DNA reads TGTGCCAGCAGTTTTGGCAGGTCGTATGGCTACACCTTC. Its protein product is CASSFGRSYGYTF.

The CDR3 loop reads CASSSQFYEQYF. DNA of the CDR3: TGTGCCAGCAGCTCCCAGTTCTACGAGCAGTACTTC. The chain combines TRBV6-5 with TRBJ2-7, with D hard to call. Germline V gene data show CDR1 as MNHEY and CDR2 as SVGAGI. This CDR3 contains 12 residues. With 6 bases removed from V and 3 bases from J, the gap between germline ends came to 9 bases.

The chain uses TRBV18 and TRBJ1-1, with TRBD1 matching 9 bases. This CDR3 has 17 residues. Germline lookup yields CDR1 KGHSH and CDR2 LQKENI. Trimming cost V 3 bases and J 0 bases; bases outside gene matches: 8. The CDR3 DNA follows: TGTGCCAGCTCACCCCCCCGGACAGGGGTTTTGAACACTGAAGCTTTCTTT. This translates into CASSPPRTGVLNTEAFF.